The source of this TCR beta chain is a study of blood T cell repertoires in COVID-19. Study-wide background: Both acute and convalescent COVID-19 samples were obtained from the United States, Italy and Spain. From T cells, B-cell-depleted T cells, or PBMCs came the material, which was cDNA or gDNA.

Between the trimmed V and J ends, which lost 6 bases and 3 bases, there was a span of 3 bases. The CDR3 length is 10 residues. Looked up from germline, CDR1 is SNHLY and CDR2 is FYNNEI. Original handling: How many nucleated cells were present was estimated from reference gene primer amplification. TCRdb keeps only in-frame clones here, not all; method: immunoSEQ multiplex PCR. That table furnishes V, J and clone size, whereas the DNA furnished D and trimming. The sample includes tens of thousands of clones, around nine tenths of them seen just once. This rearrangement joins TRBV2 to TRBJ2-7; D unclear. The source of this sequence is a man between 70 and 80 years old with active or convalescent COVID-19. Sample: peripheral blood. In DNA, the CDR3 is TGTGCCAGCAGCAACTACGAGCAGTACTTC. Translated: CASSNYEQYF.